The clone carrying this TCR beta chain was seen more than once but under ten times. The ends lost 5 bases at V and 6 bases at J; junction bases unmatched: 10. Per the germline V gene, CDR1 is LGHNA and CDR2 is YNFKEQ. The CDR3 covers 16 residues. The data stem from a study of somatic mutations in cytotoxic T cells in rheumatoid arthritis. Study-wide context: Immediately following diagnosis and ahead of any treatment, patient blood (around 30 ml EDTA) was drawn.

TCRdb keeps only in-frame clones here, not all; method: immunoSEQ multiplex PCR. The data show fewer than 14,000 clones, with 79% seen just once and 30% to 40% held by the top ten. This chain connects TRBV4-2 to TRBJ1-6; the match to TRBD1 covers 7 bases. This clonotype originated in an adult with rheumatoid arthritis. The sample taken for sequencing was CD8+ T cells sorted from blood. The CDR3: CASSLLGTGANSPLHF. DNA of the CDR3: TGTGCCAGCAGCTTATTGGGTACAGGGGCTAATTCACCCCTCCACTTT.